This TCR beta chain was sequenced during a study of cytomegalovirus exposure and HLA in healthy donors. The PCR ran on 60 Vbeta and 13 Jbeta primers. Clones were read by immunoSEQ multiplex PCR, and TCRdb kept only the in-frame ones, dropping some. The repertoire includes approximately 50,000 clones, approximately 83% of them detected once, and roughly 4.5% sits in the top ten. This clone was counted a single time. The sample was PBMCs. The TCR was taken from a man younger than 45 in good health and CMV-seronegative.

The CDR3 sequence is CASSETGFSNQPQHF. CDR3 coding DNA: TGTGCCAGCAGTGAGACAGGGTTTAGCAATCAGCCCCAGCATTTT. The V and J genes are TRBV2 and TRBJ1-5; 7 bases line up with TRBD1. Germline-derived CDR1 and CDR2 are SNHLY and FYNNEI. V shed 3 bases and J 0 bases; nucleotides not matched to a gene: 2. This CDR3 is 15 amino acids long.